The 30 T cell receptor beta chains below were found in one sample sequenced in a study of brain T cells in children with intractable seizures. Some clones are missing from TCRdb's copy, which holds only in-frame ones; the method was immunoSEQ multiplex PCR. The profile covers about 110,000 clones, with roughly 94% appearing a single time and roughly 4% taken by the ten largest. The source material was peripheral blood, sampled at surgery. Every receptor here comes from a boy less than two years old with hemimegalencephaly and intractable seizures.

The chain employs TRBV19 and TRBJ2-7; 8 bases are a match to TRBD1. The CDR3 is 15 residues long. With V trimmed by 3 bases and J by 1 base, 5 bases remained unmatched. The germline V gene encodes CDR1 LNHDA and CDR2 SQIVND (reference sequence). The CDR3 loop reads CASSIARTGSYEQYF. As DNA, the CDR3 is TGTGCCAGTAGTATCGCCAGGACAGGGTCCTACGAGCAGTACTTC.

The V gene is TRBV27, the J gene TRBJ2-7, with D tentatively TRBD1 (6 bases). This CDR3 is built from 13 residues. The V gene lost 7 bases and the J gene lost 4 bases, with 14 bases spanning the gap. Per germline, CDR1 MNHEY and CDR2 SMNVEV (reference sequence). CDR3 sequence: CASKGDRTYEQYF. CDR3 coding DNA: TGTGCCAGCAAGGGGGATAGAACATACGAGCAGTACTTC.

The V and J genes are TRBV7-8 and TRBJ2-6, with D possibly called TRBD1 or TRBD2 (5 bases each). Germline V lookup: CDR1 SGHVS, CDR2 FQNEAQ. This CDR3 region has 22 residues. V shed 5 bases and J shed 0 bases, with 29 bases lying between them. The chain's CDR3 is CASSLLRGLSAARPSGANVLTF. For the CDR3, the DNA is TGTGCCAGCAGCCTTCTACGGGGCCTCTCGGCCGCCCGACCCTCTGGGGCCAACGTCCTGACTTTC.

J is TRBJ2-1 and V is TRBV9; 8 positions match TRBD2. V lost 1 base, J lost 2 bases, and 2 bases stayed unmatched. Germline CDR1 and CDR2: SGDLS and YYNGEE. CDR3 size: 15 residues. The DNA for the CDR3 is TGTGCCAGCAGCGTATTGCGGGAGGCCTACAATGAGCAGTTCTTC. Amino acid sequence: CASSVLREAYNEQFF.

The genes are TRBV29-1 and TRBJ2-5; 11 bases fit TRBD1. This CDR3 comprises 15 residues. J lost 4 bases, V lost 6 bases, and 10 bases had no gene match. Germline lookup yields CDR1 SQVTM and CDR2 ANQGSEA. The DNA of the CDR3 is TGCAGCGTGGATATGGGACAGGGGGTCGGAGAGACCCAGTACTTC. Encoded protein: CSVDMGQGVGETQYF.

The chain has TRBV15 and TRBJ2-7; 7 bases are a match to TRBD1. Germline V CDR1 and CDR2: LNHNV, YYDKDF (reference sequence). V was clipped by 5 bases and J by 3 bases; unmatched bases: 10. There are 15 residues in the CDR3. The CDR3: CATSEDTTGRYEQYF. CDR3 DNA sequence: TGTGCCACCAGCGAAGACACGACAGGGCGCTACGAGCAGTACTTC. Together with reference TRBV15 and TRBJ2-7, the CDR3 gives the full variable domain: DAMVIQNPRYQVTQFGKPVTLSCSQTLNHNVMYWYQQKSSQAPKLLFHYYDKDFNNEADTPDNFQSRRPNTSFCFLDIRSPGLGDTAMYLCATSEDTTGRYEQYFGPGTRLTVT.

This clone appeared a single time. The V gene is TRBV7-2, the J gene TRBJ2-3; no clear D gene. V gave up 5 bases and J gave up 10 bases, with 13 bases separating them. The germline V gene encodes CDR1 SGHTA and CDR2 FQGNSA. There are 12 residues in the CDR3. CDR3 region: CASSPPMGSQYF. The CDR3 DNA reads TGTGCCAGCAGCCCTCCCATGGGGTCGCAGTATTTT.

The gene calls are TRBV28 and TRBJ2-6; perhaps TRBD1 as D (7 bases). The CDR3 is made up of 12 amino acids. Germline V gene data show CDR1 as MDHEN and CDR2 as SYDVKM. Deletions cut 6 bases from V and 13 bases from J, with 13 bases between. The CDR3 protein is CASRATGRVLTF. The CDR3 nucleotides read TGTGCCAGCAGGGCGACAGGGAGGGTCCTGACTTTC.

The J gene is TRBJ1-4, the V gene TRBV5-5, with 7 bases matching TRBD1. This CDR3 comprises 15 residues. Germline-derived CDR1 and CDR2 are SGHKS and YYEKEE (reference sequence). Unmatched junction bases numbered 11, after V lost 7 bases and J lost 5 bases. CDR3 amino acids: CASQAFGTENEKLFF. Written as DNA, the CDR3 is TGTGCCAGCCAAGCGTTCGGGACAGAGAATGAAAAACTGTTTTTT.

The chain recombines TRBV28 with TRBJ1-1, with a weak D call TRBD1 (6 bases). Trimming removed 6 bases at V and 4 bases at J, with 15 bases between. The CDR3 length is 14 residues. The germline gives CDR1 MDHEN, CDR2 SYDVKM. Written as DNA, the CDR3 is TGTGCCAGCAGACCCCTTGGGGGCGTCACTGAAGCTTTCTTT. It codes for CASRPLGGVTEAFF.

This chain's CDR3 is CASSNGDSDQPPYTDTQYF. CDR3 nucleotide sequence: TGTGCCAGCAGCAACGGTGACAGCGACCAACCCCCCTACACAGATACGCAGTATTTT. The chain uses TRBV21-1 and TRBJ2-3; the table's TRBD1 call for D was not verified on the DNA. TRBV21-1 is listed as a pseudogene. The CDR3 is made up of 19 amino acids.

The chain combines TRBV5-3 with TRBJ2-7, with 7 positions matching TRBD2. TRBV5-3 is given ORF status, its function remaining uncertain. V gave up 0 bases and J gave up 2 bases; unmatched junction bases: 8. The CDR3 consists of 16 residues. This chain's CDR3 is CARSLAWAGRAYEQYF. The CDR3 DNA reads TGTGCCAGAAGCTTGGCCTGGGCGGGGAGGGCCTACGAGCAGTACTTC.

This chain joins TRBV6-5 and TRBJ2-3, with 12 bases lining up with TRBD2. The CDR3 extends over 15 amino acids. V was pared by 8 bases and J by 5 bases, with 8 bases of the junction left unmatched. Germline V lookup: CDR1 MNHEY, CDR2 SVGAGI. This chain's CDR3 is CASGIPGLAGDTQYF. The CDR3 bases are TGTGCCAGCGGGATACCGGGACTAGCGGGAGATACGCAGTATTTT.

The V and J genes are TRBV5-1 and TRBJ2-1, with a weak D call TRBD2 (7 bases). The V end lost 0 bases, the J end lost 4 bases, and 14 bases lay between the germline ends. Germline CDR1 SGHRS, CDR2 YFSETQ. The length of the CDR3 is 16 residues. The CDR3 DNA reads TGCGCCAGCAGCTTGGCGGGGGGCGGCCCTTACAATGAGCAGTTCTTC. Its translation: CASSLAGGGPYNEQFF.

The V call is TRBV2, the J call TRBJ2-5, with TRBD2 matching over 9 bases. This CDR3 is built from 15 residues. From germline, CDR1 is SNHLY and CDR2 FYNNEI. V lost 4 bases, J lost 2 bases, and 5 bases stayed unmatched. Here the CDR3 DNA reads TGTGCCAGCAGTGTCCTTGCGGGAGGGCAAGAGACCCAGTACTTC. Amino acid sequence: CASSVLAGGQETQYF.

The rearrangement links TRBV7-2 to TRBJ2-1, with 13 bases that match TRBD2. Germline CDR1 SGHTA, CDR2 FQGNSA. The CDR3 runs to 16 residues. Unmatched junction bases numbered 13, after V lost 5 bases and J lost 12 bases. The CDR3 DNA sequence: TGTGCCAGCAGCCTTAGGGGCGGGACTAGCGGGACTAGGCAGTTCTTC. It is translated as CASSLRGGTSGTRQFF.

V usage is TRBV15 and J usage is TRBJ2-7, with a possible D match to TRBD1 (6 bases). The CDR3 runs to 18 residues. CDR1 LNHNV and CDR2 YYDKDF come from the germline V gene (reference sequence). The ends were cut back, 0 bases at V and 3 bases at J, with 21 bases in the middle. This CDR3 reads CATSRDFFRTAKVYEQYF. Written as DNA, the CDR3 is TGTGCCACCAGCAGAGATTTCTTTAGGACAGCCAAAGTCTACGAGCAGTACTTC.

CDR3 sequence (DNA): TGTGCCAGCAGCTTAGCGGGAAGCGGGACCTACGAGCAGTACTTC. Its translation is CASSLAGSGTYEQYF. V gene TRBV7-9 combines with J gene TRBJ2-7; 7 nucleotides agree with TRBD2. The CDR3 spans 15 residues. V lost 0 bases to trimming and J lost 2 bases; unmatched junction nucleotides: 4. Germline CDR1 is SEHNR and CDR2 is FQNEAQ (reference sequence).

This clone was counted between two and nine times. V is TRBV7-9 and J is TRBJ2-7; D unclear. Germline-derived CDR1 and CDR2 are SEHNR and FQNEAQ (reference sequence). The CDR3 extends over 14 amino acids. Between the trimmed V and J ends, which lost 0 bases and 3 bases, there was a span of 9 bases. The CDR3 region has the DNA TGTGCCAGCAGCTTAGCGGTTAACAGCTACGAGCAGTACTTC. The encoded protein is CASSLAVNSYEQYF.

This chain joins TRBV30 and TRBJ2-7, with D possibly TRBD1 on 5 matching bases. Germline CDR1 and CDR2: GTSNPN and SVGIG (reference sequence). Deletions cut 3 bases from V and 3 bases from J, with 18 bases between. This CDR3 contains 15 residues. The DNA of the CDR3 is TGTGCCTGGAGCCGCATAAGGACACTGAACTACGAGCAGTACTTC. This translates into CAWSRIRTLNYEQYF.

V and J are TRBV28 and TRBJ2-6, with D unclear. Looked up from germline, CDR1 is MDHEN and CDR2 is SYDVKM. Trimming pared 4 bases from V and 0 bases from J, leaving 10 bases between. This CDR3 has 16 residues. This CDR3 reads CASSSPPRSGANVLTF. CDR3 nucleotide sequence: TGTGCCAGCAGTTCTCCACCGCGCTCTGGGGCCAACGTCCTGACTTTC.

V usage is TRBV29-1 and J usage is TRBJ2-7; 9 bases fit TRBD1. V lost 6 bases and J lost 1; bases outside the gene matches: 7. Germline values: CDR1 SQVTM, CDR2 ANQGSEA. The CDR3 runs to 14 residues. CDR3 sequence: CSVLWDRESYEQYF. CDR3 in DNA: TGCAGCGTACTTTGGGACAGGGAATCCTACGAGCAGTACTTC.

CDR3 DNA: TGTGCCAGCAGCTTGGGAGGAAGTCAAGAGACCCAGTACTTC. It codes for CASSLGGSQETQYF. The chain links TRBV5-4 to TRBJ2-5; unclear D gene. Trimming removed 0 bases at V and 2 bases at J, with 8 bases between. The length of the CDR3 is 14 residues. Germline assignment: CDR1 SGHNT and CDR2 YYREEE (reference sequence).

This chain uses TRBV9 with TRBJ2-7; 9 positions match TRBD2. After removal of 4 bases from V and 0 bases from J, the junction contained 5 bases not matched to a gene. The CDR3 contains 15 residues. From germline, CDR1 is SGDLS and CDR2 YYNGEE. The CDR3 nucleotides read TGTGCCAGCAGCAAAGCGGGGGGAAGCTCCTACGAGCAGTACTTC. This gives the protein CASSKAGGSSYEQYF. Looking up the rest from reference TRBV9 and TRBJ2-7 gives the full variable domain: DSGVTQTPKHLITATGQRVTLRCSPRSGDLSVYWYQQSLDQGLQFLIQYYNGEERAKGNILERFSAQQFPDLHSELNLSSLELGDSALYFCASSKAGGSSYEQYFGPGTRLTVT.

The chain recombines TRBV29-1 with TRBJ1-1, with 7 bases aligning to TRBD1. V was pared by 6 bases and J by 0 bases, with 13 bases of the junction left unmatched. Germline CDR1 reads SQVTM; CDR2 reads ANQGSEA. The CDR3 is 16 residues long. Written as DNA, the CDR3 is TGCAGCGTGCCGGGGACAGCCGAAGTTATGAACACTGAAGCTTTCTTT. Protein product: CSVPGTAEVMNTEAFF.

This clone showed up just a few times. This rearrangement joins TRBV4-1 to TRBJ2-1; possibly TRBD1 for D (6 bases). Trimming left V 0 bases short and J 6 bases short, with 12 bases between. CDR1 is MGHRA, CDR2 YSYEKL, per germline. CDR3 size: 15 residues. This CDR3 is CASSQDHRVGNEQFF. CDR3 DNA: TGCGCCAGCAGCCAAGATCACAGGGTAGGCAATGAGCAGTTCTTC.

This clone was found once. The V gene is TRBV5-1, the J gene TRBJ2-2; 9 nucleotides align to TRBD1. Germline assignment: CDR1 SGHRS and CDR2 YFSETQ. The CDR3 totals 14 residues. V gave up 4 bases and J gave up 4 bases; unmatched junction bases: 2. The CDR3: CASSRTGVTGELFF. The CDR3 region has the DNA TGCGCCAGCAGCAGGACAGGGGTCACCGGGGAGCTGTTTTTT.

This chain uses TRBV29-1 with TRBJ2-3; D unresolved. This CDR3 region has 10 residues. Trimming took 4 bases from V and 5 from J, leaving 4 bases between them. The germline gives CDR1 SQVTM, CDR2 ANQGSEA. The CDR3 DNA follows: TGCAGCGTTGCGGAAGATACGCAGTATTTT. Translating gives CSVAEDTQYF.

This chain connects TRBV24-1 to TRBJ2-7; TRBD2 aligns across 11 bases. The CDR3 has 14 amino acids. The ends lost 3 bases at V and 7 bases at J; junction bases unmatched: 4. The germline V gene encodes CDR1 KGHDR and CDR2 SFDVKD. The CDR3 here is CATSDLLAGVEQYF. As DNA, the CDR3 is TGTGCCACCAGTGATCTACTAGCGGGAGTTGAGCAGTACTTC.

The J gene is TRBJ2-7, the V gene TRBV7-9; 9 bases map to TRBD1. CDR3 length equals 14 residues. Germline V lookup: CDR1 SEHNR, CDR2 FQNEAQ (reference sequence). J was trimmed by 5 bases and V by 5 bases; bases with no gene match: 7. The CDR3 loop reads CASSTGTGTHEQYF. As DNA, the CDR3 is TGTGCCAGCAGCACCGGGACAGGGACCCACGAGCAGTACTTC.